Listed below are T cell receptor beta chains from one sample, sequenced in a study of identical twins. TCRdb re-called the 5' RACE reads with MiXCR, one entry per CDR3 protein. Of 1.5 million to 2 million distinct CDR3 sequences listed, roughly 35% are singletons. Sequenced input: cord blood. These receptors all stem from a newborn girl in good health. The CDR3 runs from the conserved cysteine through the conserved F or W. D genes are given only for firm matches. Rows may omit the clone size; those that give it use once, few, many or a size class.

abundance: -; v_gene: TRBV30; j_gene: TRBJ2-5; d_gene: -; CDR3nt: TGTGCCTGGAGTGTGGAGGAGACCCAGTACTTC; CDR3aa: CAWSVEETQYF
abundance: -; v_gene: TRBV20-1; j_gene: TRBJ1-5; d_gene: -; CDR3nt: TGCAGTGCTAGCGGGGAGCCCCAGCATTTT; CDR3aa: CSASGEPQHF
abundance: once; v_gene: TRBV20-1; j_gene: TRBJ2-7; d_gene: -; CDR3nt: TGCAGTGGTAGAGATCCGGGGACACCGGACGAGCAGTACTTC; CDR3aa: CSGRDPGTPDEQYF
abundance: -; v_gene: TRBV3-1; j_gene: TRBJ2-1; d_gene: -; CDR3nt: TGTGTCAGCAGCCAAGAAGTAGGCCTCCCCAATGAGCAGTTCTTC; CDR3aa: CVSSQEVGLPNEQFF
abundance: -; v_gene: TRBV12-3/TRBV12-4; j_gene: TRBJ1-1; d_gene: -; CDR3nt: TGTGCCAGCAGTTTCTCGGGGGGGCCCACTGAAGCTTTCTTT; CDR3aa: CASSFSGGPTEAFF
abundance: many; v_gene: TRBV4-2; j_gene: TRBJ2-1; d_gene: TRBD2; CDR3nt: TGTGCCAGCAGCCAACTCTTAGCGGGAGGGGGCGAGCAGTTCTTC; CDR3aa: CASSQLLAGGGEQFF
abundance: few; v_gene: TRBV6-1; j_gene: TRBJ1-6; d_gene: TRBD1; CDR3nt: TGTGCCAGCATCTATTCGGGGAGGGGGCACAATTCACCCCTCCACTTT; CDR3aa: CASIYSGRGHNSPLHF
abundance: few; v_gene: TRBV9; j_gene: TRBJ2-3; d_gene: TRBD2; CDR3nt: TGTGCCAGCAGCGTAGATAGCGGGGGCACAGATACGCAGTATTTT; CDR3aa: CASSVDSGGTDTQYF
abundance: few; v_gene: TRBV12-3/TRBV12-4; j_gene: TRBJ1-1; d_gene: -; CDR3nt: TGTGCCAGCAGCGAGATCGGACCGATGAACACTGAAGCTTTCTTT; CDR3aa: CASSEIGPMNTEAFF
abundance: -; v_gene: TRBV12-3/TRBV12-4; j_gene: TRBJ2-5; d_gene: -; CDR3nt: TGTGCCAGCCGTTTCGTTTTGAATGAGCAGTACTTC; CDR3aa: CASRFVLNEQYF
abundance: few; v_gene: TRBV7-9; j_gene: TRBJ2-2; d_gene: -; CDR3nt: TGTGCCAGCAGCTTACTCCGTACCACCGGGGAGCTGTTTTTT; CDR3aa: CASSLLRTTGELFF
abundance: -; v_gene: TRBV7-2; j_gene: TRBJ2-7; d_gene: -; CDR3nt: TGTGCCTGCAGCTTAAATTTCCCGACCTACGAGCAGTACTTC; CDR3aa: CACSLNFPTYEQYF
abundance: few; v_gene: TRBV30; j_gene: TRBJ2-3; d_gene: -; CDR3nt: TGTGCCTGGAGTCGGCAGGTGGATACGCAGTATTTT; CDR3aa: CAWSRQVDTQYF
abundance: -; v_gene: TRBV2; j_gene: TRBJ1-4; d_gene: TRBD1; CDR3nt: TGTGCCAGCAGTGAAGGGGGACAGCGTAATGAAAAACTGTTTTTT; CDR3aa: CASSEGGQRNEKLFF
abundance: many; v_gene: TRBV5-1; j_gene: TRBJ2-3; d_gene: -; CDR3nt: TGCGCCAGCAGCTTGGAGGCCTTAACAGATACGCAGTATTTT; CDR3aa: CASSLEALTDTQYF
abundance: -; v_gene: TRBV25-1; j_gene: TRBJ1-5; d_gene: -; CDR3nt: TGTGCCAGCAGTGAACCCACAGGGCCATGGGTAAATCAGCCCCAGCATTTT; CDR3aa: CASSEPTGPWVNQPQHF
abundance: many; v_gene: TRBV29-1; j_gene: TRBJ2-7; d_gene: TRBD1; CDR3nt: TGCAGCGCTGCACAGGGGGCGCAGTACGAGCAGTACTTC; CDR3aa: CSAAQGAQYEQYF
abundance: -; v_gene: TRBV7-9; j_gene: TRBJ2-1; d_gene: -; CDR3nt: TGTGCCAGCAGCTTAAGGAAAGGTGGCGAGACCCAGTTCTTC; CDR3aa: CASSLRKGGETQFF
abundance: -; v_gene: TRBV30; j_gene: TRBJ1-2; d_gene: -; CDR3nt: TGTGCCTGGATTCCCAAACTGGCACCCTATGGCTACACCTTC; CDR3aa: CAWIPKLAPYGYTF
abundance: -; v_gene: TRBV20-1; j_gene: TRBJ2-1; d_gene: TRBD2; CDR3nt: TGCAGTGCGCGGCGGGAGTGTAGCAATGAGCAGTTCTTC; CDR3aa: CSARRECSNEQFF
abundance: -; v_gene: TRBV5-1; j_gene: TRBJ2-1; d_gene: TRBD2; CDR3nt: TGCGCCAGCAGCCCTCCGGTGGGGACTAGCGGGAGATACAATGAGCAGTTCTTC; CDR3aa: CASSPPVGTSGRYNEQFF
abundance: few; v_gene: TRBV5-1; j_gene: TRBJ2-3; d_gene: TRBD1; CDR3nt: TGCGCCAGCAGCCCTCTATCGACAGGGCACTCAACTAGCACAGATACGCAGTATTTT; CDR3aa: CASSPLSTGHSTSTDTQYF
abundance: -; v_gene: TRBV27; j_gene: TRBJ2-7; d_gene: TRBD2; CDR3nt: TGTGCCAGCAGTTCCCTTAGCGGGACCCCCTACGAGCAGTACTTC; CDR3aa: CASSSLSGTPYEQYF
abundance: -; v_gene: TRBV3-1; j_gene: TRBJ2-2; d_gene: TRBD2; CDR3nt: TGTGCCAGCAGCCAAGACCCAGTTCTAGCGGGGGGGCCCAGCACCGGGGAGCTGTTTTTT; CDR3aa: CASSQDPVLAGGPSTGELFF
abundance: -; v_gene: TRBV5-1; j_gene: TRBJ2-3; d_gene: TRBD1; CDR3nt: TGCGCCAGCAGCCCCACGGGACAGCTAAACACAGATACGCAGTATTTT; CDR3aa: CASSPTGQLNTDTQYF
abundance: -; v_gene: TRBV7-9; j_gene: TRBJ1-4; d_gene: TRBD1; CDR3nt: TGTGCCAGCAGCTTAAAGGGGGACAGATGGACTGAAAAACTGTTTTTT; CDR3aa: CASSLKGDRWTEKLFF
abundance: -; v_gene: TRBV29-1; j_gene: TRBJ1-5; d_gene: -; CDR3nt: TGCAGCGCAGGATGGTTGAATCAGCCCCAGCATTTT; CDR3aa: CSAGWLNQPQHF
abundance: -; v_gene: TRBV20-1; j_gene: TRBJ2-7; d_gene: -; CDR3nt: TGCAGTGGCTGGACACGCCTATCCTACGAGCAGTACTTC; CDR3aa: CSGWTRLSYEQYF
abundance: -; v_gene: TRBV27; j_gene: TRBJ2-1; d_gene: -; CDR3nt: TGTGCCAGCAGTTCCCTAGCCAGGCTCAGTGAGCAGTTCTTC; CDR3aa: CASSSLARLSEQFF
abundance: -; v_gene: TRBV5-1; j_gene: TRBJ2-1; d_gene: TRBD2; CDR3nt: TGCGCCAGCAGCTCGGGGACTAGGAATGAGCAGTTCTTC; CDR3aa: CASSSGTRNEQFF
abundance: few; v_gene: TRBV12-3/TRBV12-4; j_gene: TRBJ1-2; d_gene: TRBD1; CDR3nt: TGTGCCAGCAGTCCGCAGGGGGAACCCTATGGCTACACCTTC; CDR3aa: CASSPQGEPYGYTF